The rows below give T cell receptor beta chains drawn from one sample of a study of tumor and adjacent non-tumor tissue in lung cancer. TCRdb recomputed calls from the multiplex PCR reads with MiXCR, one row per CDR3 protein. The table has 80,000 or so distinct CDR3 sequences, about four fifths seen once. The sample was distant non-tumor lung tissue. These receptor sequences come from a man aged 55-75 years with non-small cell lung cancer. Each CDR3 is given with its conserved first and last residue. Fields, in order: V gene, clone size, D gene, J gene, CDR3 protein, CDR3 DNA. A D gene is named only where the DNA matches it firmly. The listing skips clone size in some rows; elsewhere it reads once, few, many or a size class.

V gene: TRBV11-2
clone size: -
D gene: TRBD2
J gene: TRBJ2-3
CDR3 protein: CASSLFLAVVDTQYF
CDR3 DNA: TGTGCCAGCAGCTTATTCCTAGCGGTGGTAGATACGCAGTATTTC

V gene: TRBV20-1
clone size: -
D gene: TRBD2
J gene: TRBJ2-3
CDR3 protein: CSASGGRGSTDTQYF
CDR3 DNA: TGCAGTGCTAGTGGCGGGAGGGGGTCCACAGATACGCAGTATTTT

V gene: TRBV12-3/TRBV12-4
clone size: -
D gene: TRBD2
J gene: TRBJ2-3
CDR3 protein: CASRLGGGRQPQYF
CDR3 DNA: TGTGCCAGCAGATTGGGCGGGGGTCGACAGCCCCAGTATTTT

V gene: TRBV4-1
clone size: many
D gene: TRBD2
J gene: TRBJ2-1
CDR3 protein: CASSPLGTSGLYNEQFF
CDR3 DNA: TGCGCCAGCAGCCCATTAGGGACTAGCGGGCTCTACAATGAGCAGTTCTTC

V gene: TRBV6-2/TRBV6-3
clone size: many
D gene: -
J gene: TRBJ2-5
CDR3 protein: CASSYSTGLETQYF
CDR3 DNA: TGTGCCAGCAGTTACAGTACGGGATTGGAGACCCAGTACTTC

V gene: TRBV11-3
clone size: -
D gene: -
J gene: TRBJ1-2
CDR3 protein: CASSRTGEYGYTF
CDR3 DNA: TGTGCCAGCAGCCGAACAGGAGAGTATGGTTACACCTTC

V gene: TRBV20-1
clone size: -
D gene: -
J gene: TRBJ2-4
CDR3 protein: CSARSFDRALQVAENIQYF
CDR3 DNA: TGCAGTGCTAGATCCTTCGACCGGGCCCTACAGGTGGCCGAAAACATTCAGTACTTC

V gene: TRBV11-2
clone size: -
D gene: -
J gene: TRBJ2-3
CDR3 protein: CASSLDRDTRGTQYF
CDR3 DNA: TGTGCCAGCAGCTTAGACCGGGATACGAGAGGTACGCAGTATTTT

V gene: TRBV6-4
clone size: many
D gene: -
J gene: TRBJ2-3
CDR3 protein: CASSGSSTDTQYF
CDR3 DNA: TGCGCCAGCAGCGGTTCTAGCACAGATACGCAGTATTTT

V gene: TRBV30
clone size: -
D gene: -
J gene: TRBJ2-3
CDR3 protein: CAWSPPRVGRTDTQYF
CDR3 DNA: TGTGCCTGGAGTCCCCCGAGAGTGGGAAGAACAGATACGCAGTATTTT

V gene: TRBV12-3/TRBV12-4
clone size: once
D gene: -
J gene: TRBJ2-1
CDR3 protein: CASSFWSRNNEQFF
CDR3 DNA: TGTGCCAGCAGTTTCTGGTCGCGGAACAATGAGCAGTTCTTC

V gene: TRBV11-2
clone size: -
D gene: -
J gene: TRBJ2-2
CDR3 protein: CASREGSRSTGELFF
CDR3 DNA: TGTGCCAGCCGCGAAGGTAGTCGAAGCACCGGGGAGTTGTTTTTT

V gene: TRBV4-1
clone size: -
D gene: -
J gene: TRBJ1-1
CDR3 protein: CSSTSGPTSMNTEAFF
CDR3 DNA: TGCTCCAGCACCAGTGGCCCTACCTCCATGAACACTGAAGCTTTCTTT

V gene: TRBV11-2
clone size: -
D gene: -
J gene: TRBJ2-3
CDR3 protein: CASSLDRVTRDTQYF
CDR3 DNA: TGTGCCAGCAGCTTAGATCGGGTTACAAGAGATACGCAGTATTTT

V gene: TRBV11-1
clone size: -
D gene: TRBD2
J gene: TRBJ2-2
CDR3 protein: CASSQTSGGANTWELFF
CDR3 DNA: TGTGCAAGCAGCCAGACTAGCGGGGGGGCTAACACCTGGGAGCTGTTTTTT

V gene: TRBV11-3
clone size: -
D gene: -
J gene: TRBJ2-1
CDR3 protein: CASSFSRAGNEQFF
CDR3 DNA: TGTGCCAGCAGCTTCAGCAGGGCTGGGAATGAGCAGTTCTTC

V gene: TRBV11-3
clone size: -
D gene: -
J gene: TRBJ2-5
CDR3 protein: CASSFIGEEAQYF
CDR3 DNA: TGTGCAAGCAGCTTTATCGGGGAAGAGGCCCAGTACTTC

V gene: TRBV20-1
clone size: -
D gene: -
J gene: TRBJ2-3
CDR3 protein: CSASYRGANTDTHYF
CDR3 DNA: TGCAGTGCTAGTTACCGGGGGGCGAACACGGATACGCATTATTTT

V gene: TRBV4-3
clone size: -
D gene: -
J gene: TRBJ2-1
CDR3 protein: CASSQVVRLANEQFF
CDR3 DNA: TGCGCCAGTAGCCAGGTGGTAAGGCTAGCCAATGAGCAGTTCTTC

V gene: TRBV5-1
clone size: once
D gene: -
J gene: TRBJ1-5
CDR3 protein: CASILEGANNQPQHF
CDR3 DNA: TGCGCCAGCATCTTGGAAGGGGCGAACAATCAGCCCCAGCATTTT

V gene: TRBV11-2
clone size: -
D gene: -
J gene: TRBJ1-1
CDR3 protein: CASSLVGRATAAFF
CDR3 DNA: TGTGCCAGCAGCTTAGTCGGGAGGGCCACTGCAGCTTTTTTT

V gene: TRBV7-9
clone size: once
D gene: -
J gene: TRBJ1-2
CDR3 protein: CTSSLVGGGYGYTF
CDR3 DNA: TGTACCAGCAGCTTAGTTGGGGGAGGTTATGGCTACACCTTC

V gene: TRBV2
clone size: -
D gene: -
J gene: TRBJ1-2
CDR3 protein: CTSSEPTGKGSYTF
CDR3 DNA: TGTACCAGCAGTGAACCTACAGGGAAGGGGAGTTACACCTTC

V gene: TRBV5-4
clone size: -
D gene: -
J gene: TRBJ2-3
CDR3 protein: CASSLVSSSTDMQYF
CDR3 DNA: TGTGCCAGCAGCTTGGTATCGTCTAGCACAGATATGCAGTATTTT

V gene: TRBV20-1
clone size: -
D gene: TRBD2
J gene: TRBJ2-7
CDR3 protein: CSARGGSGLLCEQYF
CDR3 DNA: TGCAGTGCTAGAGGCGGTAGCGGGCTGCTGTGCGAGCAGTACTTC

V gene: TRBV11-3
clone size: -
D gene: -
J gene: TRBJ2-3
CDR3 protein: CASSLLDTLYF
CDR3 DNA: TGTGCCAGCAGCTTACTAGATACGCTGTATTTT

V gene: TRBV29-1
clone size: -
D gene: TRBD1
J gene: TRBJ2-5
CDR3 protein: CSVGIGGTGANERFF
CDR3 DNA: TGCAGCGTTGGAATAGGGGGGACAGGGGCCAACGAGCGGTTCTTC

V gene: TRBV11-2
clone size: -
D gene: -
J gene: TRBJ1-1
CDR3 protein: CASRPSKGPLRGEAFF
CDR3 DNA: TGTGCCAGCAGGCCCTCCAAGGGGCCATTGAGGGGTGAAGCTTTCTTT

V gene: TRBV25-1
clone size: -
D gene: -
J gene: TRBJ2-2
CDR3 protein: CASCPSGSTGELFF
CDR3 DNA: TGTGCCAGCTGCCCCAGCGGAAGCACCGGGGAGCTGTTTTTT

V gene: TRBV12-3/TRBV12-4
clone size: once
D gene: -
J gene: TRBJ2-1
CDR3 protein: CASSFDGWNEQSF
CDR3 DNA: TGTGCCAGCAGTTTCGACGGGTGGAATGAGCAGTCCTTC

V gene: TRBV20-1
clone size: -
D gene: -
J gene: TRBJ1-2
CDR3 protein: CSDAPRTTNGYTF
CDR3 DNA: TGCAGTGATGCCCCAAGGACTACTAATGGCTACACCTTC

V gene: TRBV11-1
clone size: -
D gene: -
J gene: TRBJ2-7
CDR3 protein: CTSSLGVKSFEQYF
CDR3 DNA: TGTACCAGCAGCCTAGGGGTGAAAAGTTTCGAGCAGTACTTC

V gene: TRBV5-1
clone size: -
D gene: -
J gene: TRBJ1-4
CDR3 protein: CTSSRTGSTNEKLFF
CDR3 DNA: TGCACCAGCAGCCGCACAGGGTCAACTAATGAAAAACTGTTTTTT